The 20 T cell receptor beta chains presented below share a single source sample, sequenced in a study of T cell repertoires in ileal Crohn's disease. The data were produced by immunoSEQ multiplex PCR, yet TCRdb's version contains in-frame clones alone and is incomplete. The sample has more than 9,500 clones; roughly 79% are singletons. Sequencing was carried out using ileal tissue. The receptor source for this set is an adult with Crohn's disease.

This chain uses TRBV7-6 with TRBJ1-4, with D tentatively TRBD1 (5 bases). This CDR3 has 15 amino acids. V lost 0 bases, J lost 8 bases, and 13 bases lay in between. Per germline, CDR1 SGHVS and CDR2 FNYEAQ. CDR3 amino acids: CASSLAGGAGEKLFF. The CDR3 DNA follows: TGTGCCAGCAGCTTAGCAGGCGGGGCAGGGGAAAAACTGTTTTTT.

The gene calls are TRBV6-4 and TRBJ1-1; D gene ambiguous. The length of the CDR3 is 14 residues. Germline V CDR1 and CDR2: MRHNA, SNTAGT. V lost 0 bases and J lost 6, with 11 bases in between. The CDR3 is CASSDSHKAAEAFF. CDR3 nucleotides: TGTGCCAGCAGTGACTCCCACAAAGCGGCTGAAGCTTTCTTT.

The genes are TRBV19 and TRBJ1-5; 7 bases match TRBD1. J was trimmed by 5 bases and V by 2 bases; bases with no gene match: 6. Germline assignment: CDR1 LNHDA and CDR2 SQIVND (reference sequence). The CDR3 spans 15 residues. Written as DNA, the CDR3 is TGTGCCAGTAGTATAAAACGGGACAGAGATCAGCCCCAGCATTTT. Translation gives CASSIKRDRDQPQHF.

The chain links TRBV5-1 to TRBJ2-7, with TRBD1 matching over 10 bases. Trimming cost V 0 bases and J 5 bases; bases outside gene matches: 8. The length of the CDR3 is 16 residues. From germline, CDR1 is SGHRS and CDR2 YFSETQ. The CDR3 DNA is TGCGCCAGCAGCTTGGTCGGGACAGGGGTTTTGAACGAGCAGTACTTC. It codes for CASSLVGTGVLNEQYF.

V is TRBV6-1 and J is TRBJ1-5; 9 bases are shared with TRBD1. Looked up from germline, CDR1 is MNHNS and CDR2 is SASEGT. The CDR3 contains 14 residues. Unmatched junction bases numbered 2, after V lost 4 bases and J lost 4 bases. The CDR3 bases are TGTGCCAGCAGTGTTGGGACAGGGAATCAGCCCCAGCATTTT. It specifies CASSVGTGNQPQHF.

This clone has a handful of counts. The chain carries TRBV28 and TRBJ2-1; D is possibly TRBD2 (6 bases). The CDR3 runs 15 residues. V lost 2 bases and J 5 bases, leaving 13 bases between the germline ends. Germline V lookup: CDR1 MDHEN, CDR2 SYDVKM. DNA for the CDR3: TGTGCCAGCAGTTTAGGAGGGTCGATCCACAATGAGCAGTTCTTC. Residues: CASSLGGSIHNEQFF.

This chain uses TRBV9 with TRBJ2-2; 7 bases line up with TRBD1. The CDR3 totals 16 residues. V shed 3 bases, J shed 2 bases, and the junction held 7 bases outside the gene matches. Per germline, CDR1 SGDLS and CDR2 YYNGEE. CDR3: CASSARHRGNTGELFF. The CDR3 nucleotides are TGTGCCAGCAGCGCTCGTCACAGGGGTAACACCGGGGAGCTGTTTTTT.

The gene calls are TRBV5-6 and TRBJ2-1, with TRBD2 as a possible D gene (5 bases). This CDR3 is 15 amino acids long. CDR1 SGHDT and CDR2 YYEEEE come from the germline V gene. V lost 3 bases to trimming and J lost 9 bases, with 19 bases between them. DNA of the CDR3: TGTGCCAGCAGCTCCACAGAGGTCCCAGAGGGTGAGCAGTTCTTC. Its protein is CASSSTEVPEGEQFF.

V usage is TRBV28 and J usage is TRBJ2-7; D is undetermined. This CDR3 has 12 residues. Germline V gives CDR1 MDHEN, CDR2 SYDVKM. Trimming removed 6 bases from V and 2 bases from J, with 8 bases in between. CDR3 sequence: CASRPGPYEQYF. In DNA, the CDR3 is TGTGCCAGCAGGCCTGGGCCCTACGAGCAGTACTTC.

This sequence joins TRBV27 and TRBJ1-5, with D perhaps matching TRBD1 (6 bases). Trimming removed 2 bases at V and 4 bases at J, with 15 bases between. The CDR3 runs to 16 residues. Looked up from germline, CDR1 is MNHEY and CDR2 is SMNVEV (reference sequence). CDR3 DNA sequence: TGTGCCAGCAGTTTAGTGAAGTCAGGGGATAATCAGCCCCAGCATTTT. Protein sequence: CASSLVKSGDNQPQHF.

The chain employs TRBV6-1 and TRBJ1-4; 8 positions match TRBD1. The germline CDR1 and CDR2 sequences are MNHNS and SASEGT. V shed 5 bases and J 8 bases; nucleotides not matched to a gene: 10. There are 15 residues in the CDR3. CDR3 coding DNA: TGTGCCAGCAGTAACCCCCGACAGGGGTCCGAAAAACTGTTTTTT. The encoded protein is CASSNPRQGSEKLFF.

This clone was counted once. The chain joins TRBV10-3 to TRBJ1-5, with 8 bases lining up with TRBD1. The V and J ends lost 5 bases and 5 bases, in that order; junction bases with no gene match: 8. Germline values: CDR1 ENHRY, CDR2 SYGVKD. This CDR3 comprises 15 residues. The CDR3 DNA follows: TGTGCCATCAGTCCGGGACAGGCAGGTGATCAGCCCCAGCATTTT. It codes for CAISPGQAGDQPQHF.

The V and J genes are TRBV4-1 and TRBJ2-1, with 12 bases aligning to TRBD2. The trim removed 5 bases at V and 4 bases at J, leaving 3 bases unmatched. The V gene's germline CDR1 is MGHRA and CDR2 YSYEKL. This CDR3 has 15 amino acids. CDR3 region: CASSRTSGTYNEQFF. The DNA for the CDR3 is TGCGCCAGCAGCAGGACTAGCGGGACGTACAATGAGCAGTTCTTC.

This chain uses TRBV11-3 with TRBJ2-5, with D possibly TRBD2 on 6 matching bases. The germline gives CDR1 SGHNT, CDR2 YENEEA. This CDR3 is 15 amino acids long. The V end lost 1 base, the J end lost 1 base, and 10 bases lay between the germline ends. For the CDR3, the DNA is TGTGCCAGCAGCTTAGGTCCAGCGGGCCAAGAGACCCAGTACTTC. Residues: CASSLGPAGQETQYF.

This chain links TRBV7-2 with TRBJ2-3; the match to TRBD1 covers 12 bases. CDR1 is SGHTA and CDR2 is FQGNSA in the germline V gene. J gave up 6 bases and V 4 bases, and 5 bases lay outside the gene matches. CDR3 length: 15 amino acids. The chain's CDR3 is CASSSGTGGRDTQYF. The CDR3 DNA reads TGTGCCAGCAGCTCGGGGACAGGGGGCCGGGATACGCAGTATTTT.

The V and J genes are TRBV9 and TRBJ1-2; D is undetermined. The V gene's germline CDR1 is SGDLS and CDR2 YYNGEE. The CDR3 is 15 amino acids. V was clipped by 0 bases and J by 5 bases, with 14 bases between them. In nucleotides, the CDR3 is TGTGCCAGCAGCGTAGCCCCTGGACTGCAATATGGCTACACCTTC. The encoded protein is CASSVAPGLQYGYTF.

The chain combines TRBV7-9 with TRBJ1-4; the D is unclear. Germline V gene sequence: CDR1 SEHNR, CDR2 FQNEAQ (reference sequence). Deletions cut 1 base from V and 11 bases from J, with 11 bases between. The CDR3 length is 13 residues. CDR3 loop: CASSLGSDLKLFF. DNA for the CDR3: TGTGCCAGCAGCTTAGGAAGCGATCTTAAACTGTTTTTT.

The rearrangement links TRBV7-9 to TRBJ1-1; no firm D call. The CDR3 covers 16 residues. V lost 4 bases to trimming and J lost 4 bases, with 19 bases between them. Germline V lookup: CDR1 SEHNR, CDR2 FQNEAQ (reference sequence). The CDR3 region has the DNA TGTGCCAGCAGCTGGTCCGGCAGGTCTCGGGGCACTGAAGCTTTCTTT. It translates to CASSWSGRSRGTEAFF.

Only one count was recorded for this clone. This chain links TRBV7-8 with TRBJ1-2; 9 nucleotides match TRBD1. The junction had 10 bases not matched to a gene; V was cut back by 5 bases and J by 6 bases. From germline, CDR1 is SGHVS and CDR2 FQNEAQ. The CDR3 extends over 15 amino acids. The CDR3 protein is CASSTPRTGADGYTF. CDR3 in DNA: TGTGCCAGCAGCACTCCCCGGACAGGGGCGGATGGCTACACCTTC.

V gene TRBV30 combines with J gene TRBJ1-1, with D unclear. V lost 0 bases, J lost 5 bases, and 4 bases lay in between. The CDR3 runs 11 residues. Germline lookup yields CDR1 GTSNPN and CDR2 SVGIG (reference sequence). CDR3 residues: CAWSVQTEAFF. The DNA of the CDR3 is TGTGCCTGGAGTGTACAGACTGAAGCTTTCTTT. Supplemented by reference TRBV30 and TRBJ1-1, the full variable domain reads SQTIHQWPATLVQPVGSPLSLECTVEGTSNPNLYWYRQAAGRGLQLLFYSVGIGQISSEVPQNLSASRPQDRQFILSSKKLLLSDSGFYLCAWSVQTEAFFGQGTRLTVV.